This T cell receptor beta chain was identified during a study of blood T cell repertoires in COVID-19. Study-level information: Material from acute and convalescent COVID-19 was sourced from the United States, Italy and Spain.

Clones were sequenced by immunoSEQ multiplex PCR, and TCRdb holds only the in-frame ones, with some missing. The data show about 45,000 clones, about 87% seen once. Germline CDR1 is SGHAT and CDR2 is FQNNGV. The junction had 5 bases not matched to a gene; V was cut back by 3 bases and J by 4 bases. The CDR3 is 15 amino acids. This TCR came from a human donor in a cohort sampled during active COVID-19. The chain has TRBV11-2 and TRBJ2-1; 8 nucleotides line up with TRBD1. Material for sequencing was peripheral blood. CDR3 sequence reads: CASSFDRGAYNEQFF. The CDR3 DNA follows: TGTGCCAGCAGCTTCGACAGGGGAGCTTACAATGAGCAGTTCTTC.